This TCR beta chain was captured by sequencing in a study of T-cell reconstitution after alpha-beta-depleted transplantation in children. This clonotype was seen only once. The antigen is unknown. As the CDR3 is not closed by the conserved phenylalanine or tryptophan, this likely results from a read error. Findings of the study overall: About two months after transplant, alpha-beta T cells reportedly came from several hundred expanded graft clones. Surviving recipient T cells and thymic progenitors accounted for the high day-60 TCRbeta diversity observed in some patients. By one year post-transplant, T-cell counts and diversity largely arose from T cells that were newly produced.

The library targeted TCRbeta and was prepared with unique molecular identifiers. TCRdb passed the PCR reads through MiXCR, listing each CDR3 protein once. The repertoire includes 200,000 to 250,000 distinct CDR3 sequences, around 9.9% of them detected once, and 28% sits in the top ten. CDR1 is SGHKS and CDR2 is YYEKEE in the germline V gene (reference sequence). There are 15 residues in the CDR3. This TCR was recovered from a child less than two years old with acute myeloid leukemia, due to receive a stem cell transplant. Sequencing used PBMCs, obtained before TCRalphabeta/CD19-depleted stem cell transplant. The J gene is TRBJ2-7, the V gene TRBV5-5; 11 bases fit TRBD2. The CDR3 reads CVSSSTSGSTYEQYI. Written as DNA, the CDR3 is TGTGTCAGCAGCTCTACTAGCGGGAGCACCTACGAGCAGTACATC.